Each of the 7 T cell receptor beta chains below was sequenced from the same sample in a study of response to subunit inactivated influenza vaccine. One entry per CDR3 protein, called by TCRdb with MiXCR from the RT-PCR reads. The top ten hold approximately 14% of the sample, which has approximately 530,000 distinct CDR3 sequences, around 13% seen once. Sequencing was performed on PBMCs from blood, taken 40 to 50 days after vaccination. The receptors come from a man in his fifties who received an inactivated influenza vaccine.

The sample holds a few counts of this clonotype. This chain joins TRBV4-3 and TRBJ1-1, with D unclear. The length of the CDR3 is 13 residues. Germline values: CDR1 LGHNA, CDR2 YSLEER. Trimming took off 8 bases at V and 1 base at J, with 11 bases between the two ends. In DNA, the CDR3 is TGCGCCAGCGGGTATAGACGGAACACTGAAGCTTTCTTT. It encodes CASGYRRNTEAFF.

The CDR3 protein is CASNQPGLAGGTDTQYF. CDR3 nucleotides: TGTGCCAGCAACCAGCCGGGACTAGCGGGAGGAACAGATACGCAGTATTTT. The genes are TRBV6-1 and TRBJ2-3, with TRBD2 matching 15 bases. Germline V gene sequence: CDR1 MNHNS, CDR2 SASEGT. The CDR3 runs to 17 residues. The ends lost 7 bases at V and 3 bases at J; junction bases unmatched: 8.

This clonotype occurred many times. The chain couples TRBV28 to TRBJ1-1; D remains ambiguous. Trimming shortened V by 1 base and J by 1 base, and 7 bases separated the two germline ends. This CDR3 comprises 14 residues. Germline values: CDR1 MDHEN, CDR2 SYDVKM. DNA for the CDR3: TGTGCCAGCAGTTTATTTGGGGAGAACACTGAAGCTTTCTTT. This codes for CASSLFGENTEAFF.

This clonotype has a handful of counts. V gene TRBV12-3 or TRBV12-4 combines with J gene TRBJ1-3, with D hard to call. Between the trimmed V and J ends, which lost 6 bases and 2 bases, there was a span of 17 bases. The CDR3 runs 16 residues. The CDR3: CASRKTGNLAGNTIYF. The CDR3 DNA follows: TGTGCCAGCAGGAAGACGGGGAACTTAGCTGGAAACACCATATATTTT.

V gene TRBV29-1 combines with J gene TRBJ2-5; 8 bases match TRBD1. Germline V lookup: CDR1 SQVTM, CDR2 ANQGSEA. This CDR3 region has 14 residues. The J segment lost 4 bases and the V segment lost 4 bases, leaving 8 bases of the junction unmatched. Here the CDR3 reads CSVGWIDRGETQYF. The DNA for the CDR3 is TGCAGCGTTGGGTGGATCGACAGGGGAGAGACCCAGTACTTC.

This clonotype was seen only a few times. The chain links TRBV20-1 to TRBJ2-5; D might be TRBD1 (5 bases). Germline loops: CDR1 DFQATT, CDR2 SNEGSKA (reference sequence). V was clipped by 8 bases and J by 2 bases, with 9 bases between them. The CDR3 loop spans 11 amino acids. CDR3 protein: CSPRQQETQYF. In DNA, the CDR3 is TGCAGTCCTCGACAGCAAGAGACCCAGTACTTC.

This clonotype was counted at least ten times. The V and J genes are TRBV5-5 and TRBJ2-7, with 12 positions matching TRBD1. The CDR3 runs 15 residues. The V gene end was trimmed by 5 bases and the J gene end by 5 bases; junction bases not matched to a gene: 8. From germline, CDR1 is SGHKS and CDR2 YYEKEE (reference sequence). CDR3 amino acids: CASSTGTGGFHEQYF. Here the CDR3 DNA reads TGTGCCAGCAGTACCGGGACAGGGGGCTTCCACGAGCAGTACTTC.